These T cell receptor beta chains were read from a single sample in a study of CD8 T cells in Susac syndrome. TCRdb recomputed calls from the immunoSEQ multiplex PCR reads with MiXCR, one row per CDR3 protein. The data show fewer than 200,000 distinct CDR3 sequences, about 95% seen once. Sequenced material: CD4+ T cells from PBMCs. These receptors all stem from a human donor in good health. Both conserved end residues are part of each CDR3. The D gene is left open where the match is weak. Expanded clones get a size class; other rows say once, few or many, or leave the size out.

>TRBV20-1|TRBJ2-5|13|TRBD1|.
CSARVTGEETQYF
TGCAGTGCTAGGGTGACAGGGGAAGAGACCCAGTACTTC
>TRBV15|TRBJ2-5|14|.|.
CATSRGSREETQYF
TGTGCCACCAGCAGAGGAAGCAGGGAGGAGACCCAGTACTTC
>TRBV29-1|TRBJ2-7|14|.|.
CSVGGLAASYEQYF
TGCAGCGTTGGAGGGTTAGCGGCGTCCTACGAGCAGTACTTC
>TRBV20-1|TRBJ1-1|13|TRBD1|.
CSAPGTGNTEAFF
TGCAGTGCTCCCGGGACAGGGAACACTGAAGCTTTCTTT
>TRBV7-2|TRBJ2-5|13|.|few
CASSRTIGETQYF
TGTGCCAGCAGCCGGACCATTGGGGAGACCCAGTACTTC
>TRBV7-9|TRBJ2-1|16|.|.
CASSFATGRLINEQFF
TGTGCCAGCAGCTTCGCCACGGGGCGACTCATCAATGAGCAGTTCTTC
>TRBV4-3|TRBJ2-3|16|TRBD2|.
CASSLTSGRATDTQYF
TGCGCCAGCAGCCTCACTAGCGGGAGGGCCACAGATACGCAGTATTTT
>TRBV20-1|TRBJ2-3|16|.|.
CSATGDLNSDTDTQYF
TGCAGTGCTACGGGGGACCTCAATTCCGACACAGATACGCAGTATTTT
>TRBV29-1|TRBJ2-7|12|.|once
CSVATGPYEQYF
TGCAGCGTTGCTACAGGGCCCTACGAGCAGTACTTC
>TRBV12-3/TRBV12-4|TRBJ1-2|12|.|.
CASSPHDHGYTF
TGTGCCAGCAGCCCCCACGACCATGGCTACACCTTC
>TRBV20-1|TRBJ1-1|12|.|.
CSAPLRGTGAFF
TGCAGTGCCCCACTCAGGGGAACAGGAGCTTTCTTT
>TRBV28|TRBJ2-7|15|TRBD1|few
CASSSSDRAPYEQYF
TGTGCCAGCAGTTCCAGCGACAGGGCCCCTTACGAGCAGTACTTC
>TRBV12-3/TRBV12-4|TRBJ2-6|14|.|.
CASRDKAGANVLTF
TGTGCCAGCAGGGACAAGGCTGGGGCCAACGTCCTGACTTTC
>TRBV20-1|TRBJ2-2|12|.|.
CSARDNTGELFF
TGCAGTGCTAGAGACAACACCGGGGAGCTGTTTTTT
>TRBV7-7|TRBJ2-5|13|.|.
CASSLAHGETQYF
TGTGCTAGCAGCTTAGCCCATGGGGAGACCCAGTACTTC
>TRBV30|TRBJ2-2|11|.|.
CAWRPTGELFF
TGTGCCTGGAGGCCCACCGGGGAGCTGTTTTTT
>TRBV7-9|TRBJ2-2|16|TRBD2|once
CASSTSGRALSGELFF
TGTGCCAGCAGCACGAGCGGGAGGGCCTTGAGCGGGGAGCTGTTTTTT
>TRBV3-1|TRBJ2-7|16|TRBD1|.
CASSHWDRGRSYEQYF
TGTGCCAGCAGCCATTGGGACAGGGGAAGATCCTACGAGCAGTACTTC
>TRBV4-3|TRBJ2-3|15|.|.
CASSPLLGGTDTQYF
TGCGCCAGCAGCCCGCTTCTGGGGGGCACAGATACGCAGTATTTT
>TRBV29-1|TRBJ2-1|12|.|few
CSVEVRVNEQFF
TGCAGCGTTGAGGTCAGGGTCAATGAGCAGTTCTTC
>TRBV6-2/TRBV6-3|TRBJ2-7|11|.|.
CASRTVGEQYF
TGTGCCAGCAGAACCGTCGGCGAGCAGTACTTC
>TRBV7-8|TRBJ2-3|14|.|.
CASSPAAISDTQYF
TGTGCCAGCAGCCCCGCAGCGATTTCAGATACGCAGTATTTT
>TRBV29-1|TRBJ2-7|10|.|.
CSVLVYEQYF
TGCAGCGTTTTGGTGTACGAGCAGTACTTC
>TRBV5-1|TRBJ2-5|15|TRBD1|.
CASSSRTGDSETQYF
TGCGCCAGCAGCAGCCGGACAGGGGATTCAGAGACCCAGTACTTC
>TRBV14|TRBJ2-5|14|TRBD1|.
CASRHTGERETQYF
TGTGCCAGCAGACACACAGGGGAGAGAGAGACCCAGTACTTC
>TRBV24-1|TRBJ2-7|15|.|.
CATSDPRDPSYEQYF
TGTGCCACCAGTGATCCCCGGGACCCCTCCTACGAGCAGTACTTC
>TRBV29-1|TRBJ2-2|12|.|.
CSAREGTGELFF
TGCAGCGCCCGTGAAGGCACCGGGGAGCTGTTTTTT
>TRBV11-2|TRBJ1-1|14|.|.
CASSLVGGGFEAFF
TGTGCCAGCAGCTTAGTCGGCGGCGGGTTTGAAGCTTTCTTT
>TRBV29-1|TRBJ2-5|16|TRBD1|.
CSVTRDRERVQETQYF
TGCAGCGTTACAAGGGACAGGGAAAGGGTCCAAGAGACCCAGTACTTC
>TRBV7-9|TRBJ2-7|14|.|.
CASSLRAATYEQYF
TGTGCCAGCAGCTTAAGAGCTGCTACCTACGAGCAGTACTTC
>TRBV19|TRBJ1-5|18|TRBD1|once
CASSIGPVRGPFNQPQHF
TGTGCCAGTAGTATAGGGCCAGTCAGGGGGCCCTTCAATCAGCCCCAGCATTTT
>TRBV20-1|TRBJ2-5|15|.|.
CSAKTRDAAQETQYF
TGCAGTGCAAAGACCCGGGACGCAGCCCAAGAGACCCAGTACTTC
>TRBV30|TRBJ2-3|13|TRBD2|.
CAWSAGDTDTQYF
TGTGCCTGGAGCGCGGGAGACACAGATACGCAGTATTTT
>TRBV7-2|TRBJ2-7|14|TRBD2|.
CASSLESGRNEQYF
TGTGCCAGCAGCTTGGAAAGCGGGAGAAACGAGCAGTACTTC
>TRBV18|TRBJ2-1|13|TRBD2|.
CASSPPGLAGQFF
TGTGCCAGCTCACCACCCGGACTAGCGGGGCAGTTCTTC
>TRBV7-3|TRBJ2-1|16|.|.
CASSSEPSRSYNEQFF
TGTGCCAGCAGCTCCGAACCTAGCCGCTCCTACAATGAGCAGTTCTTC
>TRBV2|TRBJ2-5|11|.|.
CASTYQETQYF
TGTGCCAGCACCTACCAAGAGACCCAGTACTTC
>TRBV30|TRBJ1-2|12|.|.
CAWSTAVGGYTF
TGTGCCTGGAGTACCGCCGTCGGGGGCTACACCTTC
>TRBV12-3/TRBV12-4|TRBJ2-7|13|TRBD2|.
CASQRGVSYEQYF
TGTGCCAGCCAGCGGGGGGTCTCCTACGAGCAGTACTTC
>TRBV15|TRBJ1-5|13|.|.
CATSRDPVEPQHF
TGTGCCACCAGCAGAGATCCGGTGGAGCCCCAGCATTTT
>TRBV27|TRBJ1-5|14|TRBD1|.
CASSNRDRVQPQHF
TGTGCCAGCAGTAACCGGGACAGGGTCCAGCCCCAGCATTTT
>TRBV27|TRBJ1-1|15|TRBD1|.
CASSSFGTGFTEAFF
TGTGCCAGCAGTTCCTTCGGGACAGGCTTCACTGAAGCTTTCTTT